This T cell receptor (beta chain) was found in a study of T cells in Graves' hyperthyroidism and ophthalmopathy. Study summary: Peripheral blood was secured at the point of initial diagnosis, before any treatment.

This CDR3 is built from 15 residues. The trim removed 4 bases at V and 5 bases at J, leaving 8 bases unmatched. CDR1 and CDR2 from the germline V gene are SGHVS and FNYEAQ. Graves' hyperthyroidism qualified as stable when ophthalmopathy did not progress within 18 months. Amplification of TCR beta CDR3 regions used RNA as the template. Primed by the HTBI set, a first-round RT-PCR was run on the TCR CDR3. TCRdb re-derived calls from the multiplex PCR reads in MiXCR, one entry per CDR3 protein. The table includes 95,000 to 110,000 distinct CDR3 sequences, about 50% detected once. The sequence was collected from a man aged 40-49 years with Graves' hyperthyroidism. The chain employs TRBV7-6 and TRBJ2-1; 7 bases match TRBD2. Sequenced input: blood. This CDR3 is CASSYGTGGNNEQFF. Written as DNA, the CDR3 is TGTGCCAGCAGCTACGGGACCGGGGGGAACAATGAGCAGTTCTTC.